This T cell receptor beta chain was sequenced for a study of T cells in women clearing cervical HPV infection. Turning to the study itself: No precancer developed; the control's incident HPV16 infection cleared within 12 months. Study findings and constraints: Each sample's T-cell count was unknown, possibly confounding richness. CIN3+ cases had significantly higher TCR repertoire richness than controls, but evenness did not differ.

The germline V gene has CDR1 DFQATT and CDR2 SNEGSKA (reference sequence). The CDR3 runs to 14 residues. The J segment lost 6 bases and the V segment lost 0 bases, leaving 1 base of the junction unmatched. Note on this clone: Its matching antigen is unknown. The read gets to within 3 residues of the CDR3 end, and the germline J gene fills in the rest.

Here immunoSEQ multiplex PCR was the method, and the copy in TCRdb shows in-frame clones only, minus some. The sample table sets out about 30,000 clones. Material: blood buffy coat. This sequence joins TRBV20-1 and TRBJ1-5, with TRBD1 matching over 11 bases. The receptor was derived from a woman aged 18 to 75 with a cervical HPV16 infection that either progressed to CIN3+ or cleared (not recorded which). CDR3 sequence: CSAREGTGGQPQHF. The sequenced part of the CDR3 DNA is TGCAGTGCTAGAGAGGGGACAGGGGGTCAGCCC.